Listed here are 8 T cell receptor beta chains from one sample, sequenced in a study of CD8 T cells in Susac syndrome (dated by TCRdb to between 2018 and 2020). Library preparation employed the immunoSEQ multiplex PCR assay. RNA was extracted with the RNeasy kit and about 0.5 to 1 ug was reverse transcribed using random hexamers. TCRdb redid the processing of the public reads, applying fastp at Q25 and MiXCR, and retained in-frame beta chains. Every distinct CDR3 protein forms one entry, paired with its most common genes and DNA. The sample table records 250,000 to 300,000 distinct CDR3 sequences; 70% to 90% of these occur just once. The ten largest clones capture over 0.1% of the sample. Specimen: CD8+ T cells from PBMCs. The receptors stem from a human donor with multiple sclerosis.

J is TRBJ2-1 and V is TRBV29-1; possibly TRBD2 for D (5 bases). This CDR3 is 13 amino acids long. V dropped 3 bases and J dropped 8 bases, with 14 bases sitting between them. Germline V lookup: CDR1 SQVTM, CDR2 ANQGSEA. The DNA of the CDR3 is TGCAGCGTTGATTCGCAGGCGGGCCATGAGCAGTTCTTC. It translates to CSVDSQAGHEQFF.

V usage is TRBV7-9 and J usage is TRBJ2-7, with 9 bases matching TRBD1. With 5 bases clipped from V and 2 bases from J, the junction kept 10 bases outside the gene matches. The CDR3 is made up of 16 amino acids. In germline, CDR1 is SEHNR, CDR2 FQNEAQ (reference sequence). This CDR3 reads CASSRFPRDRAYEQYF. As DNA, the CDR3 is TGTGCCAGCAGCCGTTTCCCCCGGGACAGGGCCTACGAGCAGTACTTC.

This clonotype was found a few times. The J gene is TRBJ2-7, the V gene TRBV7-8; D may be TRBD1 or TRBD2 (5 bases each). The CDR3 is made up of 12 amino acids. Trimming pared 4 bases from V and 6 bases from J, leaving 10 bases between. Germline-derived CDR1 and CDR2 are SGHVS and FQNEAQ. This chain's CDR3 is CASSSGGSEQYF. The CDR3 DNA is TGTGCCAGCAGCTCTGGGGGTTCCGAGCAGTACTTC. The full variable domain, rest sourced from reference TRBV7-8 and TRBJ2-7, is GAGVSQSPRYKVAKRGQDVALRCDPISGHVSLFWYQQALGQGPEFLTYFQNEAQLDKSGLPSDRFFAERPEGSVSTLKIQRTQQEDSAVYLCASSSGGSEQYFGPGTRLTVT.

The rearrangement joins TRBV28 to TRBJ2-4; D possibly corresponds to TRBD1 (5 bases). The ends were cut back, 5 bases at V and 0 bases at J, with 20 bases in the middle. Germline assignment: CDR1 MDHEN and CDR2 SYDVKM. The CDR3 length is 18 residues. CDR3 loop: CASSPQGRDQLAKNIQYF. Here the CDR3 DNA reads TGTGCCAGCAGTCCCCAGGGAAGGGATCAACTAGCCAAAAACATTCAGTACTTC.

This clonotype was counted only a few times. CDR3 in DNA: TGTGCCAGCAGTTACGAGGTCTACGGGGAGCAGTACTTC. It yields the protein CASSYEVYGEQYF. This chain uses TRBV6-5 with TRBJ2-7; D gene ambiguous. CDR1 is MNHEY and CDR2 is SVGAGI in the germline V gene. CDR3 length: 13 amino acids. V was trimmed by 2 bases and J by 7 bases, leaving 12 bases between them.

J is TRBJ2-3 and V is TRBV6-5; 10 nucleotides align to TRBD2. CDR3 size: 18 residues. Germline V CDR1 and CDR2: MNHEY, SVGAGI. V was clipped by 0 bases and J by 5 bases; unmatched bases: 11. The CDR3 bases are TGTGCCAGCAGTTACTCGGGTCTTAGCGGGAGGCGGGGAGATACGCAGTATTTT. Its protein product is CASSYSGLSGRRGDTQYF.

This clonotype was observed a few times. The V call is TRBV11-2, the J call TRBJ2-1; unclear D gene. V shed 2 bases and J shed 6 bases, with 5 bases lying between them. The CDR3 is 12 amino acids. The germline V gene has CDR1 SGHAT and CDR2 FQNNGV. The CDR3, as DNA: TGTGCCAGCAGCTTACTAAGCAATGAGCAGTTCTTC. Translating it yields CASSLLSNEQFF.

The chain is built from TRBV27 and TRBJ1-2; D is uncertain. Germline V gives CDR1 MNHEY, CDR2 SMNVEV (reference sequence). Trimming cost V 3 bases and J 0 bases, with 26 bases left between them. The CDR3 has 20 residues. The chain's CDR3 is CASSLTGFRRESAPNYGYTF. CDR3 DNA: TGTGCCAGCAGTTTGACCGGATTCAGGAGAGAGTCAGCTCCTAACTATGGCTACACCTTC.